The next 27 T cell receptor beta chains were all read from a single sample in a study of control samples from healthy donors and cancer patients. Sequenced by immunoSEQ multiplex PCR; TCRdb stores in-frame clones only, minus some. Of some 120,000 clones listed, around 87% are singletons. Source material: blood. The receptors were gathered from a man aged 55-75 years in good health.

This clone has only a few counts. The chain is built from TRBV19 and TRBJ2-2, with TRBD2 matching 14 bases. The trim removed 5 bases at V and 7 bases at J, leaving 3 bases unmatched. The CDR3 is 15 residues long. Germline loops: CDR1 LNHDA, CDR2 SQIVND (reference sequence). The CDR3 loop reads CASSWTSGGHGELFF. The CDR3 DNA is TGTGCCAGTAGTTGGACTAGCGGGGGGCACGGGGAGCTGTTTTTT.

The chain uses TRBV12-5 and TRBJ2-5; D is unresolved. Deletions cut 7 bases from V and 1 base from J, with 10 bases between. The CDR3 loop spans 13 amino acids. The germline CDR1 and CDR2 sequences are LGHNT and FRNRAP. CDR3 coding DNA: TGTGCTAGTGCCTTAGGGCTCCAAGAGACCCAGTACTTC. Protein sequence: CASALGLQETQYF.

The rearrangement joins TRBV12-3 or TRBV12-4 to TRBJ2-4; 7 bases align to TRBD2. The CDR3 consists of 13 residues. V was clipped by 1 base and J by 15 bases; unmatched bases: 9. Here the CDR3 DNA reads TGTGCCAGCAGTTTAGGGGGTCCGAGCGGGGCGTACTTC. Amino acid sequence: CASSLGGPSGAYF.

The sample holds a few counts of this clone. The chain is built from TRBV28 and TRBJ1-2; D ambiguous. Trimming left V 6 bases short and J 1 base short, with 15 bases between. The CDR3 has 15 amino acids. The germline V gene encodes CDR1 MDHEN and CDR2 SYDVKM. The CDR3 coding sequence is TGTGCCAGCAGCCAAGCAGGCGACTTTAACTATGGCTACACCTTC. Its protein is CASSQAGDFNYGYTF.

This chain links TRBV7-9 with TRBJ2-5, with D unclear. Germline V lookup: CDR1 SEHNR, CDR2 FQNEAQ (reference sequence). V lost 3 bases to trimming and J lost 6 bases, with 8 bases between them. This CDR3 is built from 12 residues. As DNA, the CDR3 is TGTGCCAGCAGCTTCATTGGGCAGACCCAGTACTTC. Residues: CASSFIGQTQYF.

V gene TRBV7-2 combines with J gene TRBJ1-5; D is undetermined. V lost 2 bases, J lost 0 bases, and 5 bases lay in between. The germline V gene encodes CDR1 SGHTA and CDR2 FQGNSA. CDR3 length equals 14 residues. The CDR3 loop reads CASSLSRSNQPQHF. The CDR3 nucleotides read TGTGCCAGCAGCTTATCTCGTAGCAATCAGCCCCAGCATTTT.

The rearrangement uses TRBV7-8 and TRBJ1-1, with 7 bases matching TRBD1. Germline V lookup: CDR1 SGHVS, CDR2 FQNEAQ. The V and J ends lost 5 bases and 5 bases, in that order; junction bases with no gene match: 11. The CDR3 has 15 residues. The DNA of the CDR3 is TGTGCCAGCAGCAAAATAGGGGCAGGGGGGACTGAAGCTTTCTTT. Its translation: CASSKIGAGGTEAFF.

V and J are TRBV19 and TRBJ2-5; TRBD1 matches 8 bases. CDR3 length: 14 amino acids. Per germline, CDR1 LNHDA and CDR2 SQIVND (reference sequence). Losses at the gene ends were 10 bases for V and 5 bases for J; bases not matched to a gene: 12. The DNA of the CDR3 is TGTGCCACTAGACAGGGGCGCGGGCGGGAGACCCAGTACTTC. This encodes CATRQGRGRETQYF. Full variable domain (rest looked up from reference TRBV19 and TRBJ2-5): DGGITQSPKYLFRKEGQNVTLSCEQNLNHDAMYWYRQDPGQGLRLIYYSQIVNDFQKGDIAEGYSVSREKKESFPLTVTSAQKNPTAFYLCATRQGRGRETQYFGPGTRLLVL.

The gene calls are TRBV19 and TRBJ1-5; no clear D gene. The CDR3 is 15 residues long. Trimming removed 4 bases at V and 4 bases at J, with 14 bases between. Germline values: CDR1 LNHDA, CDR2 SQIVND (reference sequence). For the CDR3, the DNA is TGTGCCAGTAGTAGTGGGCGCGGTACTAATCAGCCCCAGCATTTT. Its protein product is CASSSGRGTNQPQHF.

The chain couples TRBV28 to TRBJ1-5, with a possible D match to TRBD1 (6 bases). The CDR3 length is 15 residues. With 5 bases removed from V and 2 bases from J, the gap between germline ends came to 13 bases. Germline loops: CDR1 MDHEN, CDR2 SYDVKM. The CDR3 sequence: CASSPAGVRNQPQHF. CDR3 in DNA: TGTGCCAGCAGTCCGGCAGGGGTCCGCAATCAGCCCCAGCATTTT.

The J gene is TRBJ1-2, the V gene TRBV28; D perhaps matches TRBD1 (5 bases). Per the germline V gene, CDR1 is MDHEN and CDR2 is SYDVKM. The germline V and J ends were trimmed by 1 base and 8 bases, with 8 bases remaining between them. The CDR3 is made up of 12 amino acids. The CDR3 spells CASSLSGGGYTF. The CDR3 DNA reads as TGTGCCAGCAGTTTATCCGGGGGAGGCTACACCTTC.

This clone was seen just once. CDR3 in amino acids: CASSSSQQGMNTEAFF. The DNA of the CDR3 is TGTGCCAGTAGTAGCTCTCAACAGGGGATGAACACTGAAGCTTTCTTT. V is TRBV19 and J is TRBJ1-1, with TRBD1 matching 7 bases. Germline V gene lookup returns CDR1 LNHDA and CDR2 SQIVND (reference sequence). CDR3 size: 16 residues. The V gene end was trimmed by 4 bases and the J gene end by 0 bases; junction bases not matched to a gene: 8.

V and J are TRBV7-2 and TRBJ2-7; 16 nucleotides align to TRBD2. Germline assignment: CDR1 SGHTA and CDR2 FQGNSA. This CDR3 is 14 amino acids long. Losses at the gene ends were 3 bases for V and 7 bases for J; bases not matched to a gene: 0. The CDR3 nucleotides are TGTGCCAGCAGCTTGGGACTAGCGGGGGGGGAGCAGTACTTC. This gives the protein CASSLGLAGGEQYF.

This chain joins TRBV15 and TRBJ2-1, with TRBD1 as a possible D gene (6 bases). Germline V CDR1 and CDR2: LNHNV, YYDKDF (reference sequence). The V end lost 3 bases, the J end lost 3 bases, and 12 bases lay between the germline ends. CDR3 size: 15 residues. CDR3 protein: CATSRPRGYYNEQFF. The DNA for the CDR3 is TGTGCCACCAGCAGGCCCAGGGGATACTACAATGAGCAGTTCTTC.

This chain joins TRBV7-9 and TRBJ1-1; D might be TRBD1 (5 bases). The germline gives CDR1 SEHNR, CDR2 FQNEAQ (reference sequence). V was shortened by 3 bases and J by 5 bases, with 19 bases between the two germline ends. The CDR3 has 16 residues. CDR3 sequence: CASSFFVGTLTTEAFF. CDR3 DNA: TGTGCCAGCAGCTTTTTTGTCGGGACGTTGACTACTGAAGCTTTCTTT.

V usage is TRBV5-4 and J usage is TRBJ1-6, with D unresolved. The germline V and J ends were trimmed by 5 bases and 0 bases, with 15 bases remaining between them. Germline V gene data show CDR1 as SGHNT and CDR2 as YYREEE (reference sequence). The CDR3 totals 17 residues. The CDR3 region has the DNA TGTGCCAGCAGACCTCAGACTGAGAGCTCCTATAATTCACCCCTCCACTTT. Translated, it gives CASRPQTESSYNSPLHF.

V is TRBV9 and J is TRBJ1-6, with a tentative D call TRBD1 (6 bases). V shed 2 bases and J shed 9 bases, with 21 bases lying between them. The CDR3 spans 17 residues. In germline, CDR1 is SGDLS, CDR2 YYNGEE. For the CDR3, the DNA is TGTGCCAGCAGCGTGGGTAGAGTAGGGGGGGACGGTTCACCCCTCCACTTT. It codes for CASSVGRVGGDGSPLHF.

The chain joins TRBV6-6 to TRBJ1-2; tentative D call: TRBD1 (6 bases). The CDR3 loop spans 14 amino acids. Germline CDR1 is MNHNY and CDR2 is SVGAGI (reference sequence). Trimming removed 7 bases from V and 2 bases from J, with 14 bases in between. The CDR3 here is CASMAQGTNYGYTF. CDR3 in DNA: TGTGCCAGCATGGCGCAGGGGACAAACTATGGCTACACCTTC.

The rearrangement joins TRBV27 to TRBJ1-1; D possibly corresponds to TRBD1 (5 bases). Germline V gives CDR1 MNHEY, CDR2 SMNVEV (reference sequence). The CDR3 contains 16 residues. V shed 2 bases and J shed 4 bases, with 17 bases lying between them. In nucleotides, the CDR3 is TGTGCCAGCAGTTTAATGGGTAAGGTGAGGGGCACTGAAGCTTTCTTT. Amino acids: CASSLMGKVRGTEAFF.

The chain combines TRBV7-2 with TRBJ1-3; 9 bases align to TRBD1. The V segment lost 5 bases and the J segment 4 bases; nucleotides outside the gene matches: 6. This CDR3 spans 15 amino acids. CDR1 is SGHTA, CDR2 FQGNSA, per germline. CDR3 in amino acids: CASSKQGALGNTIYF. CDR3 DNA: TGTGCCAGCAGCAAACAGGGGGCGCTAGGAAACACCATATATTTT.

CDR3 sequence reads: CASSEFATGGYTF. In DNA form, the CDR3 reads TGTGCCAGCAGTGAGTTCGCGACGGGTGGCTACACCTTC. The rearrangement joins TRBV2 to TRBJ1-2; D unresolved. V shed 3 bases and J shed 7 bases, with 12 bases lying between them. CDR3 length: 13 residues. Germline-derived CDR1 and CDR2 are SNHLY and FYNNEI.

The genes are TRBV5-1 and TRBJ1-2; TRBD1 aligns across 7 bases. Germline loops: CDR1 SGHRS, CDR2 YFSETQ. V trimming: 2 bases; J trimming: 2 bases; junction bases outside the gene matches: 3. The CDR3 consists of 14 residues. CDR3 coding DNA: TGCGCCAGCAGCTTCGGCAGGGGGAACTATGGCTACACCTTC. The encoded protein is CASSFGRGNYGYTF.

The chain is built from TRBV18 and TRBJ2-2; 11 positions agree with TRBD2. Germline values: CDR1 KGHSH, CDR2 LQKENI. This CDR3 is built from 16 residues. After removal of 4 bases from V and 0 bases from J, the junction contained 1 base not matched to a gene. CDR3 sequence reads: CASSQLAGANTGELFF. The CDR3 coding sequence is TGTGCCAGCTCACAACTAGCGGGGGCGAACACCGGGGAGCTGTTTTTT.

The chain recombines TRBV18 with TRBJ1-1, with a weak D call TRBD1 (5 bases). Germline-derived CDR1 and CDR2 are KGHSH and LQKENI. Trimming took off 3 bases at V and 4 bases at J, with 15 bases between the two ends. The CDR3 extends over 15 amino acids. CDR3 sequence reads: CASSPRAGLATEAFF. The CDR3, as DNA: TGTGCCAGCTCACCGAGGGCAGGGCTAGCCACTGAAGCTTTCTTT.

The gene calls are TRBV5-4 and TRBJ2-3; tentatively, D is TRBD2 (6 bases). The CDR3 loop spans 15 amino acids. V lost 0 bases, J lost 0 bases, and 8 bases lay in between. Germline V gives CDR1 SGHNT, CDR2 YYREEE (reference sequence). The CDR3, as DNA: TGTGCCAGCAGCTTGGAACTAGCCAGCACAGATACGCAGTATTTT. It encodes CASSLELASTDTQYF.

The rearrangement joins TRBV5-1 to TRBJ1-1; tentatively, D is TRBD1 (5 bases). The CDR3 is made up of 13 amino acids. The V gene's germline CDR1 is SGHRS and CDR2 YFSETQ. Trimming pared 5 bases from V and 8 bases from J, leaving 16 bases between. The CDR3 loop reads CASRLEGGAEAFF. CDR3 nucleotide sequence: TGCGCCAGCAGACTTGAGGGAGGGGCCGAAGCTTTCTTT.

This rearrangement joins TRBV3-1 (or the pseudogene TRBV3-2) to TRBJ1-1; D is unclear. V was trimmed by 4 bases and J by 0 bases, leaving 18 bases between them. Germline lookup yields CDR1 LGHDT and CDR2 YNNKEL (reference sequence). This CDR3 has 17 amino acids. The CDR3 coding sequence is TGTGCCAGCAGCCCGACCCTCAGCAAAACAGTGAACACTGAAGCTTTCTTT. This sequence encodes CASSPTLSKTVNTEAFF.